This T cell receptor beta chain was recorded in a study of CD8 T cells in ankylosing spondylitis. Study results and limitations: Reports say disease-linked clones showed up significantly more in matched ankylosing spondylitis synovial fluid. Seemingly distinctive of ankylosing spondylitis blood was a TCR beta motif formed by eight highly homologous variants. Disease-linked clones displayed a CD8+ phenotype and appeared relatively rarely in peripheral blood. Reactive arthritis synovial fluid and blood were previously reported to contain some motif variants.

On this clonotype: No antigen is known for it.

The TCR beta libraries were generated through quantitative 5'-RACE incorporating molecular barcodes. Via MiXCR, TCRdb re-called the 5' RACE reads, giving one row per CDR3 protein. This table has some 100,000 distinct CDR3 sequences, roughly 9% appearing once. Trimming took 5 bases from V and 9 from J; bases not matched to a gene: 13. Per the germline V gene, CDR1 is SGHTA and CDR2 is FQGNSA. This CDR3 is built from 17 residues. The gene calls are TRBV7-2 and TRBJ2-1; 13 nucleotides line up with TRBD2. Material for sequencing was blood, either unsorted or a sorted T cell fraction (not recorded which). The receptor was isolated from a male donor with ankylosing spondylitis. CDR3 DNA sequence: TGTGCCAGCAGCGCCCGGACTAGCGGGAGTTTGGTATCTGAGCAGTTCTTC. Translating it yields CASSARTSGSLVSEQFF.